This paragraph covers one T cell receptor beta chain sequence. Germline CDR1 MDHEN, CDR2 SYDVKM. The CDR3 has 13 amino acids. Trimming took off 10 bases at V and 1 base at J, with 11 bases between the two ends. These data come from a study of control samples from healthy donors and cancer patients. Sequencing was performed with immunoSEQ multiplex PCR; in TCRdb, only in-frame clones are kept and a portion is missing. The top ten hold approximately 6.3% of the sample, which has 350,000 to 450,000 clones, 75% to 95% seen once. The chain combines TRBV28 with TRBJ2-1; TRBD1 might be the D (6 bases). The receptor was isolated from a man between 35 and 55 years old with head and neck cancer. Sequencing was done on a sample of PBMCs. The CDR3 bases are TGTGCCACCGACAGGTTTTCCTACAATGAGCAGTTCTTC. Encoded protein: CATDRFSYNEQFF.